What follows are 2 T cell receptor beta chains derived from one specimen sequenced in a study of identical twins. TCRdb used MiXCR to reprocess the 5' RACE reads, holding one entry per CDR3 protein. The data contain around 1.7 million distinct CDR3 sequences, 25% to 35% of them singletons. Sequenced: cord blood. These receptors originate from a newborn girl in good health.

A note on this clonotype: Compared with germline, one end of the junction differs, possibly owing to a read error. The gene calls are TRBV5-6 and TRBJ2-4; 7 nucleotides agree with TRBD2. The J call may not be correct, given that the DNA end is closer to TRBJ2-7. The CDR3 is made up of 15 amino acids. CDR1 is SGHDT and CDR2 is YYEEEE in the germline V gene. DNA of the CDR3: TGTGCCAGCAGTTTGGAGACTAGCAACTACTACGAGCAGTACTTC. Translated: CASSLETSNYYEQYF.

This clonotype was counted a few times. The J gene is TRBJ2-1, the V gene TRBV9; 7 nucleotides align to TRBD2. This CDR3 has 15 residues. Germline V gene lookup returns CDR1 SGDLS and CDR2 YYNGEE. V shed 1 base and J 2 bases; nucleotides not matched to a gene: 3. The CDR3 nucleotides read TGTGCCAGCAGCGTAACAGCGGGAACCTACAATGAGCAGTTCTTC. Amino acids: CASSVTAGTYNEQFF.